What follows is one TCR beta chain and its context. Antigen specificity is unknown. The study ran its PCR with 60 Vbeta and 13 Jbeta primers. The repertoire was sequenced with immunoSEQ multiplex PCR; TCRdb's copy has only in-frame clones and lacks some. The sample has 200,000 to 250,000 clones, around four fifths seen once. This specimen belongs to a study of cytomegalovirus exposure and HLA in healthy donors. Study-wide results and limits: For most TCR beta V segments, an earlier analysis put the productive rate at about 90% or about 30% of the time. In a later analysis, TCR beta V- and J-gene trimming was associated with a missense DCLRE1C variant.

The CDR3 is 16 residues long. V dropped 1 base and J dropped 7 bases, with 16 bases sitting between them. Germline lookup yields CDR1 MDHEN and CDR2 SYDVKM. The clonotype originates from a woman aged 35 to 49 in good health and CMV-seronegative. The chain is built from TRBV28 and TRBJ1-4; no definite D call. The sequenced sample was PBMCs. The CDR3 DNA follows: TGTGCCAGCAGTTTATTGCGCGGGGTAGGATTTGAAAAACTGTTTTTT. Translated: CASSLLRGVGFEKLFF.